These 3 T cell receptor beta chains share one sample of origin, sequenced in a study of cytomegalovirus exposure and HLA in healthy donors. Primers included in the PCR were 60 Vbeta and 13 Jbeta primers. Profiling relied on immunoSEQ multiplex PCR, and the TCRdb table lists in-frame clones only, not all of them. The table includes roughly 200,000 clones, over 70% detected once. Input material: PBMCs. The source of these receptors is a young man in good health and CMV-seronegative.

The chain uses TRBV10-3 and TRBJ1-5; tentative D call: TRBD1 (5 bases). Germline CDR1 and CDR2: ENHRY and SYGVKD. The CDR3 is 12 residues long. The V end lost 0 bases, the J end lost 9 bases, and 6 bases lay between the germline ends. Here the CDR3 DNA reads TGTGCCATCAGTGAGTCGGGGGGGCCCCAGCATTTT. Encoded protein: CAISESGGPQHF.

V gene TRBV4-3 combines with J gene TRBJ2-5; D possibly corresponds to TRBD2 (7 bases). V lost 0 bases and J 4 bases, leaving 12 bases between the germline ends. CDR3 length: 15 amino acids. Per the germline V gene, CDR1 is LGHNA and CDR2 is YSLEER. For the CDR3, the DNA is TGCGCCAGCAGCCAAGAGACGGCGGGGGCAGAGACCCAGTACTTC. As protein: CASSQETAGAETQYF.

In nucleotides, the CDR3 is TGTGCCAGCAGCTACCGACAGGGGAAAACTGAAGCTTTCTTT. Its translation: CASSYRQGKTEAFF. The rearrangement joins TRBV7-2 to TRBJ1-1; 8 positions agree with TRBD1. Germline V gives CDR1 SGHTA, CDR2 FQGNSA. This CDR3 is 14 amino acids long. Unmatched junction bases numbered 6, after V lost 4 bases and J lost 5 bases.